This T cell receptor (beta chain) came from a study of blood T cell repertoires in COVID-19. Overall study: The analysed material was cDNA or gDNA that came from T cells, B-cell-depleted T cells, or PBMCs.

CDR3 length: 16 residues. The germline gives CDR1 SGHDN, CDR2 FVKESK. Trimming removed 3 bases from V and 5 bases from J; junction bases left unmatched: 5. In the source study's methods: Reference gene primer amplification yielded estimated nucleated cell counts. Assay used: immunoSEQ multiplex PCR; TCRdb lists only in-frame clones, some missing. D and trimming were read from the DNA, whereas the V and J calls and clone size are those reported in that table. Of 150,000 to 200,000 clones listed, 76% were seen once; the top ten hold roughly a sixth. Participants were aged about 18 to 89 years from more than 20 US areas. Assignments of participants to cohorts depended upon their own reported clinical history.

Sample: PBMCs or T cells enriched from blood (not recorded which). V is TRBV14 and J is TRBJ2-2; 11 bases fit TRBD1. The sequence was collected from a woman between 45 and 65 years old with acute COVID-19. The CDR3 DNA reads TGTGCCAGCAGCCAGGCGGACAGGGGGCCTACCGGGGAGCTGTTTTTT. It is translated as CASSQADRGPTGELFF. Variable domain in full (rest from reference TRBV14 and TRBJ2-2): EAGVTQFPSHSVIEKGQTVTLRCDPISGHDNLYWYRRVMGKEIKFLLHFVKESKQDESGMPNNRFLAERTGGTYSTLKVQPAELEDSGVYFCASSQADRGPTGELFFGEGSRLTVL.